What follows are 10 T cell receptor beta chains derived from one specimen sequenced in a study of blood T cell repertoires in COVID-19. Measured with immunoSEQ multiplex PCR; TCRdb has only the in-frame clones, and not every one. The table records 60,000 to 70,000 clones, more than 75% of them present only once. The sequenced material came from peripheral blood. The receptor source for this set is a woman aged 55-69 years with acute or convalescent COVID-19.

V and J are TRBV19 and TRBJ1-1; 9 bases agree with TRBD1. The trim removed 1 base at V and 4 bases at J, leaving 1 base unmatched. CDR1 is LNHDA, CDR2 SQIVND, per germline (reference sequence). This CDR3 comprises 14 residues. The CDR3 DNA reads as TGTGCCAGTAGTATAGCACAGGGGGCCACTGAAGCTTTCTTT. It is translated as CASSIAQGATEAFF.

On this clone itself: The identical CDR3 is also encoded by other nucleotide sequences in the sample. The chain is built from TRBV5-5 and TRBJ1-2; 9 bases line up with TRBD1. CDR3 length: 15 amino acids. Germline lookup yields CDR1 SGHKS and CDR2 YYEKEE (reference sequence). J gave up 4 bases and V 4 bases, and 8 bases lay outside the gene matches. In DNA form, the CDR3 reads TGTGCCAGCAGCCTGGATGGGACAGGGCTCTATGGCTACACCTTC. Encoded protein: CASSLDGTGLYGYTF.

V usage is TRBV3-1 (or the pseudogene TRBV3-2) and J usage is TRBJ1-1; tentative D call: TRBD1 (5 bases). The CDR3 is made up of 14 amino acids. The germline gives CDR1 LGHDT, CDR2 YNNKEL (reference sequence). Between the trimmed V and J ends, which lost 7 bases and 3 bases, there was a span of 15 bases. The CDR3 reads CASTTSGGDTEAFF. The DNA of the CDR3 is TGTGCCAGCACCACCTCCGGGGGTGACACTGAAGCTTTCTTT.

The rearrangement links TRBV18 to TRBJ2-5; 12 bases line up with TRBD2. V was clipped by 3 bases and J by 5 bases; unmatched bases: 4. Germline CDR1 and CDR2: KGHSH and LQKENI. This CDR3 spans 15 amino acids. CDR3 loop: CASSPITSGRETQYF. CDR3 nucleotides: TGTGCCAGCTCACCCATTACTAGCGGGAGGGAGACCCAGTACTTC.

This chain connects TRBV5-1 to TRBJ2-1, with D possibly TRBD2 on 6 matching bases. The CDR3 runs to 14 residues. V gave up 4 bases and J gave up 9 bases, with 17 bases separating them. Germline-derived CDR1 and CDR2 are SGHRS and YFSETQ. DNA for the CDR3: TGCGCCAGCAGCGGGGGACTCACCTGGGGTGAGCAGTTCTTC. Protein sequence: CASSGGLTWGEQFF.

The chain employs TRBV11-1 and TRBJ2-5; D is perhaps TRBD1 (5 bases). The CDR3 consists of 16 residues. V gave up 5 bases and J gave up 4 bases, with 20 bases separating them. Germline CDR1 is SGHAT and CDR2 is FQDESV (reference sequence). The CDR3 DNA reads TGTGCCAGCAGCCACAGGCGAGCTCGCCTACCAGAGACCCAGTACTTC. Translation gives CASSHRRARLPETQYF.

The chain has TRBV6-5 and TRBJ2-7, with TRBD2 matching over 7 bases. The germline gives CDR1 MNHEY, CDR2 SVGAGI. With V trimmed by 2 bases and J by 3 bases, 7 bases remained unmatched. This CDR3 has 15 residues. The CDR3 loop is CASSYAPAGVYEQYV. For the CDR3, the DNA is TGTGCCAGCAGTTACGCCCCCGCGGGGGTCTACGAGCAGTACGTC.

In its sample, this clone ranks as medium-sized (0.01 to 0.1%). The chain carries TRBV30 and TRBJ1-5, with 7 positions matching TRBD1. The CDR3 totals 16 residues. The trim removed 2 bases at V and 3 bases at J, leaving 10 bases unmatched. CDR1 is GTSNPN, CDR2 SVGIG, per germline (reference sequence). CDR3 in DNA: TGTGCCTGGAGTCGGGGCGGGACAGCCAACAATCAGCCCCAGCATTTT. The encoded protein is CAWSRGGTANNQPQHF.

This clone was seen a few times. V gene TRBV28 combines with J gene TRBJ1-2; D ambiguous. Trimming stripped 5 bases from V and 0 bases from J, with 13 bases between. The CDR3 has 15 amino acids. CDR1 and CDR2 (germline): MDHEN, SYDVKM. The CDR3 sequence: CASSRPGSANYGYTF. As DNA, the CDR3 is TGTGCCAGCAGTCGACCGGGATCCGCTAACTATGGCTACACCTTC.

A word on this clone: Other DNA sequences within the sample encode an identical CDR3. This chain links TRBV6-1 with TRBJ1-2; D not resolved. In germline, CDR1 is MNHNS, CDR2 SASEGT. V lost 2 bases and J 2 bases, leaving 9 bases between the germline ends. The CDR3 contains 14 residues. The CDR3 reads CASSERQVNYGYTF. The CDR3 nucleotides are TGTGCCAGCAGTGAACGGCAGGTGAACTATGGCTACACCTTC.